Listed here are 6 T cell receptor beta chains from one sample, sequenced in a study of cytomegalovirus exposure and HLA in healthy donors. A multiplex PCR was run with 60 Vbeta primers and 13 Jbeta primers. Profiled with immunoSEQ multiplex PCR; TCRdb holds only in-frame clones, not every one. The sample lists about 200,000 clones; 60% to 85% were seen once. The specimen sequenced was PBMCs. The source of these receptors is a woman between 40 and 55 years old in good health and CMV-seronegative.

There are a few counts of this clone. This sequence joins TRBV7-2 and TRBJ1-1; 8 bases are shared with TRBD1. With V trimmed by 5 bases and J by 0 bases, 14 bases remained unmatched. This CDR3 is 18 amino acids long. The germline V gene encodes CDR1 SGHTA and CDR2 FQGNSA. The CDR3 reads CASSTRVDRGGLNTEAFF. DNA of the CDR3: TGTGCCAGCAGCACACGGGTCGACAGGGGTGGTTTGAACACTGAAGCTTTCTTT.

The chain couples TRBV19 to TRBJ2-7, with 11 positions matching TRBD2. V shed 4 bases, J shed 0 bases, and the junction held 8 bases outside the gene matches. The CDR3 loop spans 17 amino acids. The germline V gene has CDR1 LNHDA and CDR2 SQIVND (reference sequence). The CDR3 here is CASSTGLAGLSSYEQYF. CDR3 sequence (DNA): TGTGCCAGTAGTACAGGACTAGCGGGCCTGAGCTCCTACGAGCAGTACTTC.

The V and J genes are TRBV11-3 and TRBJ1-2; 7 nucleotides match TRBD1. CDR3 length: 19 residues. Germline assignment: CDR1 SGHNT and CDR2 YENEEA. V was clipped by 5 bases and J by 4 bases; unmatched bases: 22. CDR3 region: CASSHPQAPGTADPYGYTF. The CDR3 region has the DNA TGTGCCAGCAGCCACCCTCAGGCCCCCGGGACAGCCGATCCCTATGGCTACACCTTC.

V and J are TRBV19 and TRBJ2-5, with a weak D call TRBD2 (6 bases). The CDR3 covers 13 residues. Germline V gives CDR1 LNHDA, CDR2 SQIVND (reference sequence). V lost 7 bases and J lost 2, with 11 bases in between. The chain's CDR3 is CASNRGLQETQYF. The CDR3, as DNA: TGTGCCAGTAATAGGGGACTTCAAGAGACCCAGTACTTC.

The rearrangement uses TRBV5-1 and TRBJ1-2; D unclear. Trimming removed 5 bases from V and 3 bases from J, with 8 bases in between. The CDR3 runs to 12 residues. From germline, CDR1 is SGHRS and CDR2 YFSETQ. The CDR3 nucleotides are TGCGCCAGCAGTCTAAACTACTATGGCTACACCTTC. This encodes CASSLNYYGYTF.

The chain combines TRBV21-1 with TRBJ2-5; TRBD2 was called by the table and not checked on the DNA. TRBV21-1 is a pseudogene locus. The length of the CDR3 is 12 residues. The CDR3 bases are TGTGCCGTCACAGGAGGGGTGGAGACCCAGTACTTC. It yields the protein CAVTGGVETQYF.